A selection of T cell receptor beta chains follows, all from one sample in a study of cytomegalovirus exposure and HLA in healthy donors. Sequenced by immunoSEQ multiplex PCR; TCRdb stores in-frame clones only, minus some. This table holds 95,000 to 150,000 clones. Sequencing was carried out using PBMCs. Source of these receptors: a man aged 18 to 29 in good health and CMV-seronegative. CDR3s include the opening cysteine and the closing phenylalanine or tryptophan. A D gene is named only where the DNA matches it firmly.

v_call	j_call	d_call	cdr3_nt	cdr3_aa
TRBV10-1	TRBJ2-7	.	TGCGCCAGCAGTGAGTCTGGCAGGGGCTACGAGCAGTACTTC	CASSESGRGYEQYF
TRBV5-1	TRBJ2-2	TRBD1	TGCGCCAGCGTAGGACAGGGGGACACCGGGGAGCTGTTTTTT	CASVGQGDTGELFF
TRBV28	TRBJ1-3	TRBD1	TGTGCCAGCAGCCCCGACCCTCGACAGGGTGCTGGAAACACCATATATTTT	CASSPDPRQGAGNTIYF
TRBV30	TRBJ2-3	TRBD2	TGTGCCTGGAGAGGAAGACTAGCGGGAAGAGATACGCAGTATTTT	CAWRGRLAGRDTQYF
TRBV21-1	TRBJ2-7	.	TGTGCCAGCAGCACTGGGACAGCTAGCGTCTACGAGCAGTACTTC	CASSTGTASVYEQYF
TRBV4-1	TRBJ2-7	.	TGCGCCAGCAGCCAAGTAGAGTGGAGCGCCTACGAGCAGTACTTC	CASSQVEWSAYEQYF
TRBV6-5	TRBJ1-1	TRBD1	TGTGCCAGCAGAGCTACAGGGGACACTGAAGCTTTCTTT	CASRATGDTEAFF
TRBV6-1	TRBJ1-5	TRBD1	TGTGCCAGCAGTGAGTCAGGGGGCGGCCAGCCCCAGCATTTT	CASSESGGGQPQHF
TRBV28	TRBJ2-7	TRBD2	TGTGCCAGCAGAATCGGACTAGCGGGCTTCTACGAGCAGTACTTC	CASRIGLAGFYEQYF
TRBV5-1	TRBJ2-1	TRBD2	TGCGCCAGCAGCTCCCTACCAACTAGCGGCTCCTACAATGAGCAGTTCTTC	CASSSLPTSGSYNEQFF
TRBV4-1	TRBJ1-5	.	TGCGCCAGCAGCCAAGGTCAACAGTACAATCAGCCCCAGCATTTT	CASSQGQQYNQPQHF
TRBV6-1	TRBJ2-5	.	TGTGCCAGCAGTGAAGCGCGAGGAGAGACCCAGTACTTC	CASSEARGETQYF
TRBV15	TRBJ2-7	.	TGTGCCACCAGCAGAGATTTTAGAAGGGGGGGAGAATCCCACGAGCAGTACTTC	CATSRDFRRGGESHEQYF
TRBV10-3	TRBJ1-4	TRBD1	TGTGCCATCAGTGAACGAGACAGGGGGCGCTGGGAGGAAAAACTGTTTTTT	CAISERDRGRWEEKLFF
TRBV15	TRBJ2-7	TRBD1	TGTGCCACCAGCGGCCCGGACAGGGTTGGGCTCTACTACGAGCAGTACTTC	CATSGPDRVGLYYEQYF
TRBV30	TRBJ2-1	.	TGTGCCTGGAGCCGGGACACTAACAATGAGCAGTTCTTC	CAWSRDTNNEQFF
TRBV27	TRBJ2-1	TRBD2	TGTGCCAGCAGGGGGACTAGCGGGGGGGCTGCCTACAATGAGCAGTTCTTC	CASRGTSGGAAYNEQFF
TRBV7-6	TRBJ2-1	TRBD2	TGTGCCAGCAGCCCGGGAGGGTTAAAGGATGAGCAGTTCTTC	CASSPGGLKDEQFF
TRBV30	TRBJ2-1	TRBD2	TGTGCCTGGAGTGGGGACTATCTTTGGGAGCAGTTCTTC	CAWSGDYLWEQFF
TRBV28	TRBJ1-2	TRBD1	TGTGCCAGCAGTCCAGGGGGACCTAACTATGGCTACACCTTC	CASSPGGPNYGYTF
TRBV19	TRBJ1-5	TRBD1	TGTGCCAGTAGTGAACGGGACAGGGGGAATCAGCCCCAGCATTTT	CASSERDRGNQPQHF
TRBV6-1	TRBJ2-2	TRBD1	TGTGCCAGCACCTGGGGACAGGCAAACACCGGGGAGCTGTTTTTT	CASTWGQANTGELFF
TRBV14	TRBJ1-5	TRBD1	TGTGCCAGCAGCCTCACAGGGGTGGGCAATCAGCCCCAGCATTTT	CASSLTGVGNQPQHF
TRBV29-1	TRBJ1-3	.	TGCAGCGTTCCCCGTGGAAACACCATATATTTT	CSVPRGNTIYF
TRBV6-6	TRBJ2-7	TRBD1	TGTGCCAGCAGTCTTACGGACAGGTTCGGGTACGAGCAGTACTTC	CASSLTDRFGYEQYF
TRBV11-3	TRBJ2-1	TRBD2	TGTGCCAGCAGCCAGCGGGGGGTTGCGAATGAGCAGTTCTTC	CASSQRGVANEQFF
TRBV27	TRBJ2-7	.	TGTGCCAGCAGTTTAGGGTGGGAGGCTGCATACGAGCAGTACTTC	CASSLGWEAAYEQYF
TRBV9	TRBJ2-2	TRBD2	TGTGCCAGCAGCGTAGGAGGCGGGAGTAACACCGGGGAGCTGTTTTTT	CASSVGGGSNTGELFF
TRBV28	TRBJ1-5	TRBD1	TGTGCCAGCAGTTTTGCGGACAGGGACAATCAGCCCCAGCATTTT	CASSFADRDNQPQHF
TRBV7-9	TRBJ2-2	.	TGTGCCAGCAGCCCCCCACAGGGCAGCACCGGGGAGCTGTTTTTT	CASSPPQGSTGELFF
TRBV5-6	TRBJ1-2	.	TGTGCCAGCAGCTTGACGGGGGTGGACCTCAACTATGGCTACACCTTC	CASSLTGVDLNYGYTF
TRBV5-6	TRBJ2-7	.	TGTGCCAGCAGCCTCCCCGGGACATGGACCTACGAGCAGTACTTC	CASSLPGTWTYEQYF
TRBV30	TRBJ2-7	TRBD1	TGTGCCTCCGGGACAGGGGGCTACGAGCAGTACTTC	CASGTGGYEQYF
TRBV18	TRBJ2-1	.	TGTGCCAGCTCACCGGACAGACAGAACAATGAGCAGTTCTTC	CASSPDRQNNEQFF
TRBV27	TRBJ2-7	.	TGTGCCAGCGGCGGGACCTACCTTGGCGAGCAGTACTTC	CASGGTYLGEQYF
TRBV18	TRBJ1-6	.	TGTGCCAGCTCACCGCGACAGGCGAGCTCCTATAATTCACCCCTCCACTTT	CASSPRQASSYNSPLHF
TRBV6-5	TRBJ1-5	.	TGTGCCAGCAGTTTGGACAGCCATCGTGATCCCCAGCATTTT	CASSLDSHRDPQHF
TRBV28	TRBJ1-1	.	TGTGCCAGCAGTTCTCCTCGATCTAACTTGAACACTGAAGCTTTCTTT	CASSSPRSNLNTEAFF
TRBV7-6	TRBJ1-2	.	TGTGCCAGCAGCTTATCAGCGGAAAGATATGGCTACACCTTC	CASSLSAERYGYTF
TRBV4-1	TRBJ2-2	.	TGCGCCAGCAGCCAAGTTGTTAGTCAGGGAACCGGGGAGCTGTTTTTT	CASSQVVSQGTGELFF
TRBV30	TRBJ1-2	TRBD1	TGTGCCTGGAGTGTACAGGCGACAGGGGATGGCTACACCTTC	CAWSVQATGDGYTF
TRBV5-1	TRBJ2-3	.	TGCGCCAGCAGCTTATCCTACACAGATACGCAGTATTTT	CASSLSYTDTQYF
TRBV5-1	TRBJ2-3	.	TGCGCCAGCAGCAGCAGCGCTTACACAGATACGCAGTATTTT	CASSSSAYTDTQYF
TRBV19	TRBJ2-2	TRBD1	TGTGCCAGTAGACCAAGAGGACAGGGTCACACCGGGGAGCTGTTTTTT	CASRPRGQGHTGELFF
TRBV4-1	TRBJ2-3	.	TGCGCCAGCAGCCAAGAGGGCTTTAGCACAGATACGCAGTATTTT	CASSQEGFSTDTQYF
TRBV5-1	TRBJ2-2	.	TGCGCCAGCAGCCGAATGTTCGGCGGGACCGGGGAGCTGTTTTTT	CASSRMFGGTGELFF
TRBV4-2	TRBJ2-6	TRBD1	TGTGCCAGCAGCCAAGAACAGGGGGCTGGGGCCAACGTCCTGACTTTC	CASSQEQGAGANVLTF
TRBV27	TRBJ2-5	TRBD1	TGTGCCAGCAGTACATGGGAGGGACAGGGGATTGAGACCCAGTACTTC	CASSTWEGQGIETQYF
TRBV30	TRBJ2-7	.	TGTGCCTGGAGTGTTAAGCGGGCCTCCTACGAGCAGTACTTC	CAWSVKRASYEQYF
TRBV10-2	TRBJ1-6	TRBD1	TGCGCCAGCAGGGGACAGGGAGGGTCCAGGGATTCACCCCTCCACTTT	CASRGQGGSRDSPLHF
TRBV7-8	TRBJ2-1	.	TGTGCCAGCAGCTTGGGGAGCGGGAATGAGCAGTTCTTC	CASSLGSGNEQFF
TRBV27	TRBJ1-5	TRBD1	TGTGCCAGCAGTCATGGACAGGGGGGGATCTATAGCAATCAGCCCCAGCATTTT	CASSHGQGGIYSNQPQHF
TRBV5-6	TRBJ1-1	.	TGTGCCAGCAGCTTTTCTCCGAACACTGAAGCTTTCTTT	CASSFSPNTEAFF
TRBV9	TRBJ2-3	.	TGTGCCAGCAGCGAGCAGGGAATGAAAGATACGCAGTATTTT	CASSEQGMKDTQYF